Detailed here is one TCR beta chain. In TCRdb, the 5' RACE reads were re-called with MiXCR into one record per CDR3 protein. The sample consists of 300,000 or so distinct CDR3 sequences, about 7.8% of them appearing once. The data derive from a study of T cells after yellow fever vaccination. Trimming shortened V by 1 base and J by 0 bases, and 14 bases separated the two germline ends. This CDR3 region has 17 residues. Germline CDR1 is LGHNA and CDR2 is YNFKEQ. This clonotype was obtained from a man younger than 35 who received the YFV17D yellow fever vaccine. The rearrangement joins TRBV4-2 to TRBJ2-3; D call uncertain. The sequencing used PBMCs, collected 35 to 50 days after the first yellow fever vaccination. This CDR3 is CASSQVPRTESTDTQYF. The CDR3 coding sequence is TGTGCCAGCAGCCAAGTCCCGCGGACCGAAAGCACAGATACGCAGTATTTT.